This TCR beta chain emerged from a study of shared clonotypes between healthy human individuals. Overall study context: Serving as donors were two women and a few men, whose ages spanned 18 to 49.

Trimming left V 6 bases short and J 6 bases short, with 12 bases between. The CDR3 consists of 14 residues. Germline V lookup: CDR1 MNHNS, CDR2 SASEGT. Libraries were prepared by immunoSEQ multiplex PCR; TCRdb keeps only in-frame clonotypes and omits some of them. The sample carries roughly 500,000 clones, around 75% recorded once. In this sample, this clone turned up a few times. The donors, healthy adults who were HIV-negative, had experienced no recent acute infections or vaccinations. This receptor was obtained from a woman aged 40 to 50 in good health. Some clones in this sample may be carry-over from other donors' samples. The chain combines TRBV6-1 with TRBJ1-6; D perhaps matches TRBD1 (5 bases). Material: PBMCs. CDR3 protein: CASSRDGTNSPLHF. DNA for the CDR3: TGTGCCAGCAGCCGGGACGGGACTAATTCACCCCTCCACTTT.